This T cell receptor (beta chain) came from a study of beta chain features in type 1 diabetes. Points from the study as a whole: Researchers reported that naive, central memory and Treg TCRB repertoires appeared more similar in patients than in healthy donors. Insertions at VDJ junctions were less frequent in type 1 diabetes patients. These patients also deleted more nucleotides at the same junctions. All four CD4+ subsets from Type 1 diabetes patients carried moderately but significantly shorter TCRB CDR3s. An over-representation of cells with high TCR expression could result from cDNA sequencing.

The whole isolated RNA underwent reverse transcription, so sequencing captured expressed TCRB transcripts. Reads from naive, central memory and regulatory T cell samples averaged around 3.5 million. Profiling relied on immunoSEQ multiplex PCR, and the TCRdb table lists in-frame clones only, not all of them. The table records roughly 51,000 clones, around 56% of them present only once. As concerns this clone: Its antigen is still unknown.

The receptor comes from a woman aged 40-49 years with type 1 diabetes. Sequencing input: Tregs from blood.

The CDR3 coding sequence is TGCGCCAGCAGCGACCAGACTAACTACAATGAGCAGTTCTTC. It encodes CASSDQTNYNEQFF. The V and J genes are TRBV5-1 and TRBJ2-1, with D possibly TRBD2 on 5 matching bases. This CDR3 is 14 amino acids long. V lost 4 bases to trimming and J lost 3 bases, with 11 bases between them. Germline lookup yields CDR1 SGHRS and CDR2 YFSETQ.